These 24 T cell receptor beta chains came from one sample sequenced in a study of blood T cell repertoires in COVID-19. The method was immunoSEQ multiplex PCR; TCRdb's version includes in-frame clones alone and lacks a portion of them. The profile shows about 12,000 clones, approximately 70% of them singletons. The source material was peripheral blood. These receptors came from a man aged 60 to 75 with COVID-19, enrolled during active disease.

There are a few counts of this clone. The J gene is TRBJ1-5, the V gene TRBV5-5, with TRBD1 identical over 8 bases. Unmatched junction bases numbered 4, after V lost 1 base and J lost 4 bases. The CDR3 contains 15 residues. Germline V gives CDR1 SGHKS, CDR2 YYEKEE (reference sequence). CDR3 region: CASSLITGGNQPQHF. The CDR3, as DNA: TGTGCCAGCAGCTTGATTACAGGGGGAAATCAGCCCCAGCATTTT.

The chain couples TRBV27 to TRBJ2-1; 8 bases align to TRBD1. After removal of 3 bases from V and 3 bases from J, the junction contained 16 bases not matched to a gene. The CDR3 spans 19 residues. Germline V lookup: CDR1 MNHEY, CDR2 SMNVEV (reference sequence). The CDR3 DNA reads TGTGCCAGCAGTTTCTCGGACAGGGCCTATCGGGAGAGCTACAATGAGCAGTTCTTC. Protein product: CASSFSDRAYRESYNEQFF.

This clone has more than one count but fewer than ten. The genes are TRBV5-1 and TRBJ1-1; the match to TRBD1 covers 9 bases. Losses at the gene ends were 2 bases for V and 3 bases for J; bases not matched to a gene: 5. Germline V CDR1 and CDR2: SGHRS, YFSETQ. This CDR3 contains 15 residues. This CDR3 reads CASSLGTGGDTEAFF. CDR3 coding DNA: TGCGCCAGCAGCTTAGGTACAGGGGGCGACACTGAAGCTTTCTTT.

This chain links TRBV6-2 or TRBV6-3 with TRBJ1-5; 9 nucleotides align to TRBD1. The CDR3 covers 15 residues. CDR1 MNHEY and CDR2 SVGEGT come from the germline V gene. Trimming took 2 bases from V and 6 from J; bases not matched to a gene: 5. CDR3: CASSYRQGVGQPQHF. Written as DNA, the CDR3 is TGTGCCAGCAGTTACCGACAGGGGGTAGGTCAGCCCCAGCATTTT.

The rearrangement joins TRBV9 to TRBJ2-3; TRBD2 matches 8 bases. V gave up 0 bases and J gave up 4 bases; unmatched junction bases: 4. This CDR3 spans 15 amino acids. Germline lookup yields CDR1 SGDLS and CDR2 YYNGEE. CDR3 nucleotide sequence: TGTGCCAGCAGCGTAGACCGGGGGGGTGCAGATACGCAGTATTTT. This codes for CASSVDRGGADTQYF.

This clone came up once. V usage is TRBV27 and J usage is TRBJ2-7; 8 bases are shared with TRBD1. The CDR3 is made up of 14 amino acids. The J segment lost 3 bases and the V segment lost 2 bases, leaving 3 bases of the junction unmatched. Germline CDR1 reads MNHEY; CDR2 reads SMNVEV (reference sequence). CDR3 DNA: TGTGCCAGCAGTTTAGGGGACAGGTTCTACGAGCAGTACTTC. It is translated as CASSLGDRFYEQYF.

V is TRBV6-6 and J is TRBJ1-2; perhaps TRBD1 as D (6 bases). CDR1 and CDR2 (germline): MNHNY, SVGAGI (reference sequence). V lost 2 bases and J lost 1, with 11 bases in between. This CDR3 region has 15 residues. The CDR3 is CASSYGGGLNYGYTF. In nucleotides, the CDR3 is TGTGCCAGCAGTTACGGCGGGGGCCTTAACTATGGCTACACCTTC.

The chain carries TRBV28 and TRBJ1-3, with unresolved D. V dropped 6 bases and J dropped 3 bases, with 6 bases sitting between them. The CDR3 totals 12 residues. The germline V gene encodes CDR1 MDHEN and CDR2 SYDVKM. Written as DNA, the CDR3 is TGTGCCAGCAGCCCCTATGGAAACACCATATATTTT. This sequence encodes CASSPYGNTIYF.

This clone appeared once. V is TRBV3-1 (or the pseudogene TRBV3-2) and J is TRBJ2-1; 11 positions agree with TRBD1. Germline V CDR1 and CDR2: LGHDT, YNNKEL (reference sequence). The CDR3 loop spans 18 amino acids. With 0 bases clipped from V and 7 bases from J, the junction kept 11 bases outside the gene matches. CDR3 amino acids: CASSQDNLGTGGRNEQFF. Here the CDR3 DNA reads TGTGCCAGCAGCCAAGATAATTTGGGGACAGGGGGAAGGAATGAGCAGTTCTTC.

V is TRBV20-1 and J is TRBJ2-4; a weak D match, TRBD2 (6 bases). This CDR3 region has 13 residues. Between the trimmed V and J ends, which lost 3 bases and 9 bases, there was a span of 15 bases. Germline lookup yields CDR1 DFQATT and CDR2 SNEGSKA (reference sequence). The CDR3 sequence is CSASTSSGSIQYF. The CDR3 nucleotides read TGCAGTGCTAGTACTAGCTCGGGAAGCATTCAGTACTTC.

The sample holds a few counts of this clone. The CDR3 DNA reads as TGCGCCAGCAGCCAGACTGTTCGGAACACTGAAGCTTTCTTT. Protein product: CASSQTVRNTEAFF. The V call is TRBV5-1, the J call TRBJ1-1; D gene ambiguous. CDR1 is SGHRS, CDR2 YFSETQ, per germline. The CDR3 runs 14 residues. V lost 4 bases to trimming and J lost 1 base, with 11 bases between them. The whole variable domain, filled in from reference TRBV5-1 and TRBJ1-1, reads KAGVTQTPRYLIKTRGQQVTLSCSPISGHRSVSWYQQTPGQGLQFLFEYFSETQRNKGNFPGRFSGRQFSNSRSEMNVSTLELGDSALYLCASSQTVRNTEAFFGQGTRLTVV.

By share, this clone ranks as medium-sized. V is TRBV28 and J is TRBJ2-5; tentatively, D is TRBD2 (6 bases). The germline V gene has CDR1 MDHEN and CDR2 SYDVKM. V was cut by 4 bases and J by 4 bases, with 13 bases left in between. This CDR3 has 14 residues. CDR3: CASSSPIGGETQYF. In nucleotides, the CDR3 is TGTGCCAGCAGTTCCCCGATCGGGGGAGAGACCCAGTACTTC.

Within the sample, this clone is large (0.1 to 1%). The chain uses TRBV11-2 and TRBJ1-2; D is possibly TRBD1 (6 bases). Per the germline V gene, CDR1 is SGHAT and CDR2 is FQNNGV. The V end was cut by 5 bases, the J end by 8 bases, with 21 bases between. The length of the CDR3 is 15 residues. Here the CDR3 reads CASSPRAGAPNGYTF. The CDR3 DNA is TGTGCCAGCAGCCCCAGGGCGGGGGCGCCTAACGGCTACACCTTC.

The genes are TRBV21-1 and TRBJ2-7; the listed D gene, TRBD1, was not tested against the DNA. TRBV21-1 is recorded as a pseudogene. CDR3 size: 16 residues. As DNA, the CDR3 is TGTGCCAGCAGCAAAAGTTGGAGGGGGACAGGCTACGAGCAGTACGTC. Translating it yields CASSKSWRGTGYEQYV.

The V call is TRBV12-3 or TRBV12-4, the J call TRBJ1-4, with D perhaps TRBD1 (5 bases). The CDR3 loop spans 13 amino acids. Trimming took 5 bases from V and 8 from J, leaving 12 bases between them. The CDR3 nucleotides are TGTGCCAGCAGTCTTGAACGGGGGGAAAAACTGTTTTTT. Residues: CASSLERGEKLFF.

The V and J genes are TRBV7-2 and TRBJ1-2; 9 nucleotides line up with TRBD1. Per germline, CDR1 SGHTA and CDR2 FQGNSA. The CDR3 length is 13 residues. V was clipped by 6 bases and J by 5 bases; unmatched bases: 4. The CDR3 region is CASRTTGGYGYTF. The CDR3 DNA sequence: TGTGCCAGCAGGACGACAGGGGGATATGGCTACACCTTC.

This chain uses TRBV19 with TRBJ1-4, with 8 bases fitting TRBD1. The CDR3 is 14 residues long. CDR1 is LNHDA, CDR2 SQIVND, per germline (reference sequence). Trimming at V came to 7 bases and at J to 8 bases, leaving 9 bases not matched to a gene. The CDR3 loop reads CASTPAGGHEKLFF. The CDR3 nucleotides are TGTGCCAGTACCCCGGCAGGGGGCCACGAAAAACTGTTTTTT.

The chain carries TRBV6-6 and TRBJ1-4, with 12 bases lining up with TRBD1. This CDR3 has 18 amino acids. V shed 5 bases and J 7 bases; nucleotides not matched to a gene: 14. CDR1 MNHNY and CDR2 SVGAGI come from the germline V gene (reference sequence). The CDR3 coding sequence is TGTGCCAGCAGTCAGCCTGGGACAGGGGGCGCGAGTGGTGAAAAACTGTTTTTT. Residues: CASSQPGTGGASGEKLFF.

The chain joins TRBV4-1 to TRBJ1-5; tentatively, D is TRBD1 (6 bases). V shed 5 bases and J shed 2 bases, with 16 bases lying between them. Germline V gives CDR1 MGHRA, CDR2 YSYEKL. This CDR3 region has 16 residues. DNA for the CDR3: TGCGCCAGCAGCTTGAGAGGGGGGGTGGGCAATCAGCCCCAGCATTTT. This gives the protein CASSLRGGVGNQPQHF.

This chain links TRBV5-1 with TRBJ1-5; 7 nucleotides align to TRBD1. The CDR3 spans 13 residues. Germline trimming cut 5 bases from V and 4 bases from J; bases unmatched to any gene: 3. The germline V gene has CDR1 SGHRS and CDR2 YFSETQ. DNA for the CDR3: TGCGCCAGCAGAGAGGGGGCAAATCAGCCCCAGCATTTT. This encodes CASREGANQPQHF.

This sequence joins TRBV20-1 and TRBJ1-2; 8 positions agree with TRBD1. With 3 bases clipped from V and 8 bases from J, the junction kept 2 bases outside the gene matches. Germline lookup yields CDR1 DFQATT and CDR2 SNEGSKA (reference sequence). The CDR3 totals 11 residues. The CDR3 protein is CSASNRGGYTF. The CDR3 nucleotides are TGCAGTGCTAGCAACAGGGGGGGCTACACCTTC.

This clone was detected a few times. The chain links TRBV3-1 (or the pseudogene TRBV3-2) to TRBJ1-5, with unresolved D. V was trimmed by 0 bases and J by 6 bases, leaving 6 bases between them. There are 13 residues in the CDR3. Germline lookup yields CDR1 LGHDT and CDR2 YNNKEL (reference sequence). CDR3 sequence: CASSQDLSQPQHF. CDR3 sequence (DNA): TGTGCCAGCAGCCAAGATCTAAGTCAGCCCCAGCATTTT.

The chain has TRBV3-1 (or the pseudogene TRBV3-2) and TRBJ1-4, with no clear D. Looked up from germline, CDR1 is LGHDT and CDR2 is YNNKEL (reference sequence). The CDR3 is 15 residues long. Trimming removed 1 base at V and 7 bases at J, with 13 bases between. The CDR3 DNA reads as TGTGCCAGCAGCCAAGGAAACCGGGCGGGTGAAAAACTGTTTTTT. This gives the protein CASSQGNRAGEKLFF.

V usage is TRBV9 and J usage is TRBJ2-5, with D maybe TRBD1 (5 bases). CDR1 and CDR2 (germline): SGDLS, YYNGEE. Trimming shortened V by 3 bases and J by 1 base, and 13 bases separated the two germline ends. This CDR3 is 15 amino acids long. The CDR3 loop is CASSAARVSQETQYF. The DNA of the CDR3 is TGTGCCAGCAGCGCCGCCAGGGTAAGCCAAGAGACCCAGTACTTC.